This record concerns one TCR beta chain sequence. The CDR3 extends over 13 amino acids. The V and J ends lost 8 bases and 8 bases respectively, with 15 bases between them. CDR1 is SEHNR, CDR2 FQNEAQ, per germline (reference sequence). This sample was taken from a study of blood T cell repertoires in COVID-19. Some clones are missing from TCRdb's copy, which holds only in-frame ones; the method was immunoSEQ multiplex PCR. There are just over 300,000 clones in the sample; 86% occur only once, and about 4.6% lies in the top ten. Material for sequencing was PBMCs or T cells enriched from blood (not recorded which). The rearrangement uses TRBV7-9 and TRBJ1-4; D might be TRBD1 (6 bases). The receptor comes from a man aged 25 to 40 who had recovered from COVID-19. CDR3 amino acids: CASQGRGEEKLFF. CDR3 coding DNA: TGTGCCAGCCAGGGGAGGGGGGAAGAAAAACTGTTTTTT. Variable domain in full (rest from reference TRBV7-9 and TRBJ1-4): DTGVSQNPRHKITKRGQNVTFRCDPISEHNRLYWYRQTLGQGPEFLTYFQNEAQLEKSRLLSDRFSAERPKGSFSTLEIQRTEQGDSAMYLCASQGRGEEKLFFGSGTQLSVL.